This T cell receptor beta chain is from a study of T cell changes during pregnancy in multiple sclerosis. With V trimmed by 7 bases and J by 6 bases, 10 bases remained unmatched. CDR1 and CDR2 from the germline V gene are SQVTM and ANQGSEA. The CDR3 totals 13 residues. Measured with immunoSEQ multiplex PCR; TCRdb has only the in-frame clones, and not every one. This sample carries approximately 63,000 clones, roughly 92% of them seen once, and the ten largest clones take about 2%. The source is a female donor in good health, enrolled as a control in a pregnancy study. The source was peripheral blood, collected in the third trimester of pregnancy. This rearrangement joins TRBV29-1 to TRBJ2-7; 9 nucleotides agree with TRBD1. The DNA for the CDR3 is TGCAGCGCCGAAGGGACAGGGATGGGCGAGCAGTACTTC. Translation: CSAEGTGMGEQYF.